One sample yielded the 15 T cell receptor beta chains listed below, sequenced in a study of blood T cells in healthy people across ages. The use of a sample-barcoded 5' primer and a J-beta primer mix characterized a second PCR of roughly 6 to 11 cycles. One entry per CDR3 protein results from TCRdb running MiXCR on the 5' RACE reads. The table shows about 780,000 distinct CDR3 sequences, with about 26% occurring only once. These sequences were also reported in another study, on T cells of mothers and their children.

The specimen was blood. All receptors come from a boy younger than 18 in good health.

CDR3 coding DNA: TGTGCCAGCAGCGGGGACGGGAATTCACCCCTCCACTTT. This encodes CASSGDGNSPLHF. The chain carries TRBV25-1 and TRBJ1-6, with D tentatively TRBD1 (5 bases). The V and J ends lost 6 bases and 7 bases respectively, with 10 bases between them. The germline V gene encodes CDR1 MGHDK and CDR2 SYGVNS. CDR3 length equals 13 residues.

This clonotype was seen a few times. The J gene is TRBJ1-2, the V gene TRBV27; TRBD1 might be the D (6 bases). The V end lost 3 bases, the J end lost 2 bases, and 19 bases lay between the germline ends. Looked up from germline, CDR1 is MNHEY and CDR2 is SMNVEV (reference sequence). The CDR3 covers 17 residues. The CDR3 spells CASSFDSPRQGNYGYTF. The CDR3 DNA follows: TGTGCCAGCAGTTTCGATTCGCCCCGGCAGGGGAACTATGGCTACACCTTC.

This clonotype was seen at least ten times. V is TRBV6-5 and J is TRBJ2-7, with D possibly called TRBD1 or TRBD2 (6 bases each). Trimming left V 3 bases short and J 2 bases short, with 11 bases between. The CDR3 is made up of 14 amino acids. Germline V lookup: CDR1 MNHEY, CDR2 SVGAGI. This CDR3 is CASSYSGGTYEQYF. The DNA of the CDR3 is TGTGCCAGCAGTTATTCCGGGGGCACCTACGAGCAGTACTTC.

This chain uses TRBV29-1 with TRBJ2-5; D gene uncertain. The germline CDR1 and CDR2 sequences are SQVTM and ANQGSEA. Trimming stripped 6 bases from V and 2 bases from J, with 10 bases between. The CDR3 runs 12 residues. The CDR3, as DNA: TGCAGCGTCTCGAACATTCAAGAGACCCAGTACTTC. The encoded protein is CSVSNIQETQYF.

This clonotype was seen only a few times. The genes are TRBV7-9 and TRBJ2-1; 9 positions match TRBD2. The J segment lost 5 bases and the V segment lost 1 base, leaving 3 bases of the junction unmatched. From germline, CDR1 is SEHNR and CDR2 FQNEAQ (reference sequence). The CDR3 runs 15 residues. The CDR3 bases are TGTGCCAGCAGCTTAGGGACTAGCGCGAACAATGAGCAGTTCTTC. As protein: CASSLGTSANNEQFF.

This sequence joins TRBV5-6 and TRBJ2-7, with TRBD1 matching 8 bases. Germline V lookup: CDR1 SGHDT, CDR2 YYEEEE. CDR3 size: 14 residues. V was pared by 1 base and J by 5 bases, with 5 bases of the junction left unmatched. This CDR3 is CASSLSGTGHEQYF. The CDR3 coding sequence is TGTGCCAGCAGCTTGTCCGGGACAGGTCACGAGCAGTACTTC.

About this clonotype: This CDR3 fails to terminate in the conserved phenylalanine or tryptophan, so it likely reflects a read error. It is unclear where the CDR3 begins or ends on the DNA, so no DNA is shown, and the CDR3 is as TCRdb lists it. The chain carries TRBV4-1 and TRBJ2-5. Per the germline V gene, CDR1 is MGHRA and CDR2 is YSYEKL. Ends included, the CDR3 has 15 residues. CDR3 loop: CASSQEWLTRETQCL.

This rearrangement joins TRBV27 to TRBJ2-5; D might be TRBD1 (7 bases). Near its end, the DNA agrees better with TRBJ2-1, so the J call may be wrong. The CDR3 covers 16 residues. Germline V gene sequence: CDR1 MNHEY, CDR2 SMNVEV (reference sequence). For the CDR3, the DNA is TGTGCCAGCAGTTCCTTGGGGGGAATACAGGGGAATGAGCAGTTCTTC. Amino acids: CASSSLGGIQGNEQFF.

CDR3 DNA: TGTGCCAGCAGACTCGAGGGAGGGGGCGCGAGGAATCAGCCCCAGCATTTT. Translation: CASRLEGGGARNQPQHF. This chain connects TRBV6-5 to TRBJ1-5, with 7 bases that match TRBD1. Looked up from germline, CDR1 is MNHEY and CDR2 is SVGAGI. Trimming cost V 6 bases and J 4 bases; bases outside gene matches: 15. The CDR3 totals 17 residues.

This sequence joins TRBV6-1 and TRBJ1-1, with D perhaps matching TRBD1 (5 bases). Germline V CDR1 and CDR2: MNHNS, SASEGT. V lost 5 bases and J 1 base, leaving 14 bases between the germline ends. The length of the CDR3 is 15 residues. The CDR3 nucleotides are TGTGCCAGCAGTAGGGTCCCGGACACGAACACTGAAGCTTTCTTT. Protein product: CASSRVPDTNTEAFF.

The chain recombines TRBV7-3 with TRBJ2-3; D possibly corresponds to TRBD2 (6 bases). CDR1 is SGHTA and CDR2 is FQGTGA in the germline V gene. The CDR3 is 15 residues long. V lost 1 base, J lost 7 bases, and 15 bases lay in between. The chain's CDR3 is CASSLRRVGENTQYF. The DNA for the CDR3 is TGTGCCAGCAGCTTAAGGAGGGTGGGGGAAAATACGCAGTATTTT.

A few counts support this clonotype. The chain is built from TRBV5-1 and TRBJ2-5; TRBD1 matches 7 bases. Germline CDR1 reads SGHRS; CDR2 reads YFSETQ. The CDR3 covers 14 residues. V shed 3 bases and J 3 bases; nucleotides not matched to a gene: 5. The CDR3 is CASSSAGTEETQYF. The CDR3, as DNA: TGCGCCAGCAGCTCCGCCGGGACAGAAGAGACCCAGTACTTC.

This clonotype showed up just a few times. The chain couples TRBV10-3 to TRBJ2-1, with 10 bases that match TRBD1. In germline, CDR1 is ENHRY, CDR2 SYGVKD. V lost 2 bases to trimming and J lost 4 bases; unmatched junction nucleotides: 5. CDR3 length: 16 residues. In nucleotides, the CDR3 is TGTGCCATCAGTGAGCCAGGGACAGGGGTATACAATGAGCAGTTCTTC. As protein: CAISEPGTGVYNEQFF.

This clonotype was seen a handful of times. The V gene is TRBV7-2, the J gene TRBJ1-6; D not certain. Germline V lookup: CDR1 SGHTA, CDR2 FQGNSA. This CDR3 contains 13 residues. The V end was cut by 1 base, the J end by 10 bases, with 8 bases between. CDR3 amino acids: CASSLELESPLHF. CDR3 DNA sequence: TGTGCCAGCAGCTTAGAACTCGAGTCACCCCTCCACTTT.

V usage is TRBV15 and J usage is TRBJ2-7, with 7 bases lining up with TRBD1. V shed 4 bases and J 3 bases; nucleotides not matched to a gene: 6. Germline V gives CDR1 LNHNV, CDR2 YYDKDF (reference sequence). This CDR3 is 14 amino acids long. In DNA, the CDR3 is TGTGCCACCAGCACCCCTCGGACAGGCTACGAGCAGTACTTC. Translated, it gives CATSTPRTGYEQYF.